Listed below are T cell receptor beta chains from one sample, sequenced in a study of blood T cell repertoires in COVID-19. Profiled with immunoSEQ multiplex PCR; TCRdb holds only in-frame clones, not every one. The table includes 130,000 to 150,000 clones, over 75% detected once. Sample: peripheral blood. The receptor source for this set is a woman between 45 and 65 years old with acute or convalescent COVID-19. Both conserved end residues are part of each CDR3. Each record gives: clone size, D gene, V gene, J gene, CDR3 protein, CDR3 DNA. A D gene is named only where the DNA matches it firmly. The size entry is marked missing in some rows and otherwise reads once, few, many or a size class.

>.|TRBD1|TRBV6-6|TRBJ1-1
CASSRATGEGTEAFF
TGTGCCAGCAGTCGTGCGACAGGGGAAGGCACTGAAGCTTTCTTT
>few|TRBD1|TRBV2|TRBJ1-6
CASSAGTGPGEPLHF
TGTGCCAGCAGTGCCGGGACAGGACCGGGAGAACCCCTCCACTTT
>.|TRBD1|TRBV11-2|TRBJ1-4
CASSLTGTGDEKLFF
TGTGCCAGCAGCCTGACCGGGACAGGCGATGAAAAACTGTTTTTT
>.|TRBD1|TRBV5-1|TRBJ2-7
CASSLGQAPYEQYF
TGCGCCAGCAGCTTAGGACAGGCACCCTACGAGCAGTACTTC
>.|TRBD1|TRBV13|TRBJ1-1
CASRSPGQGFTEAFF
TGTGCCAGCAGATCCCCGGGACAGGGTTTCACTGAAGCTTTCTTT
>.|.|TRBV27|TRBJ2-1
CASSFSPGYNEQFF
TGTGCCAGCAGTTTTTCCCCAGGGTACAATGAGCAGTTCTTC
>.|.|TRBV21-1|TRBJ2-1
CASRQTGHEQFF
TGTGCCAGCAGGCAAACAGGACATGAGCAGTTCTTC
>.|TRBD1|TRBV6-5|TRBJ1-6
CATKSSDRDHF
TGTGCCACCAAGTCGAGCGACAGGGATCACTTT
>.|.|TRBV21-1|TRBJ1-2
CASSPRQQYGYTF
TGTGCCAGCAGCCCGAGACAGCAGTATGGCTACACCTTC
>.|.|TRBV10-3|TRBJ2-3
CAISVRDTTDTQYF
TGTGCCATCTCGGTTCGGGACACCACAGATACGCAGTATTTT
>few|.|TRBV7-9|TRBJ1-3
CASSLEGGGNTIYF
TGTGCCAGCAGCTTGGAGGGAGGAGGAAACACCATATATTTT
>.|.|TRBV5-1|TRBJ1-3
CASKGEGVGNTIYF
TGCGCCAGCAAAGGAGAAGGAGTCGGAAACACCATATATTTT
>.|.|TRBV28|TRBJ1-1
CASSSSWQKTEAFF
TGTGCCAGCAGTTCGTCGTGGCAGAAGACTGAAGCTTTCTTT
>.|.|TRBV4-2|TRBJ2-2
CASSQVAGSNTGELFF
TGTGCCAGCAGCCAAGTCGCCGGGTCTAACACCGGGGAGCTGTTTTTT
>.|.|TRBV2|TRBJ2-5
CASSELTVQETQYF
TGTGCCAGCAGTGAGTTGACAGTCCAAGAGACCCAGTACTTC
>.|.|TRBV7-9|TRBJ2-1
CATQRETYNEQFF
TGTGCCACCCAGAGGGAAACCTACAATGAGCAGTTCTTC